This TCR beta chain was recovered during a study of blood T cell repertoires in COVID-19. CDR3 size: 18 residues. Losses at the gene ends were 4 bases for V and 2 bases for J; bases not matched to a gene: 14. Germline loops: CDR1 SEHNR, CDR2 FQNEAQ (reference sequence). Sequencing was performed with immunoSEQ multiplex PCR; in TCRdb, only in-frame clones are kept and a portion is missing. The repertoire holds about 180,000 clones, with roughly nine tenths as singletons. The chain couples TRBV7-9 to TRBJ2-1; 7 bases map to TRBD2. This sequence originates from a woman between 35 and 50 years old with acute COVID-19. Sequencing was done on a sample of PBMCs or T cells enriched from blood (not recorded which). CDR3: CASSYVLASGEAYNEQFF. The CDR3 DNA reads TGTGCCAGCAGCTACGTACTGGCGAGCGGGGAAGCCTACAATGAGCAGTTCTTC.